These 11 T cell receptor beta chains were sequenced from one sample in a study of Ad26.COV2.S vaccination and SARS-CoV-2 variants (dated by TCRdb to the early 2020s). The sample's treatment or condition label, in plain terms: approximately 18 received Ad26.COV2.S at low or high dose, single or two shots; roughly five received placebo; per-sample allocation not given. For vaccine and placebo recipients, repertoires were sequenced using samples collected on day 63 after the first injection. The library was generated by the immunoSEQ multiplex PCR assay. TCRdb retrieved this table from immuneACCESS and kept in-frame rearrangements only. Not all clones are present; in checked studies, unresolved V genes account for under half, and no reason is known for the remainder. The table for this sample lists nearly 400,000 clones; around nine tenths of them were counted only once. The ten largest clones represent 1.5% to 2% of the sample.

The sample consisted of peripheral blood, taken in a trial of Ad26.COV2.S vaccine versus placebo. Source of these receptors: a person aged 18 to 65 who received the Ad26.COV2.S COVID-19 vaccine or a placebo.

The chain joins TRBV15 to TRBJ1-5, with D uncertain. The CDR3 contains 14 residues. Germline CDR1 LNHNV, CDR2 YYDKDF (reference sequence). Trimming shortened V by 2 bases and J by 4 bases, and 9 bases separated the two germline ends. In nucleotides, the CDR3 is TGTGCCACCAGCAGAACGTACGGGAATCAGCCCCAGCATTTT. Translated, it gives CATSRTYGNQPQHF.

The rearrangement links TRBV19 to TRBJ2-4; tentatively, D is TRBD1 or TRBD2 (6 bases each). Trimming took 6 bases from V and 6 from J, leaving 21 bases between them. Per germline, CDR1 LNHDA and CDR2 SQIVND (reference sequence). This CDR3 is built from 16 residues. The CDR3 protein is CASRPLGGGGRNIQYF. CDR3 nucleotide sequence: TGTGCCAGTAGACCCTTGGGAGGAGGGGGGAGAAACATTCAGTACTTC.

The chain combines TRBV7-2 with TRBJ2-2; D possibly corresponds to TRBD2 (6 bases). Between the trimmed V and J ends, which lost 2 bases and 4 bases, there was a span of 11 bases. This CDR3 comprises 15 residues. From germline, CDR1 is SGHTA and CDR2 FQGNSA. The CDR3: CASSLRSGGTGELFF. The CDR3 bases are TGTGCCAGCAGCTTACGGTCCGGGGGCACCGGGGAGCTGTTTTTT.

The chain joins TRBV5-4 to TRBJ1-1, with D maybe TRBD1 (6 bases). V was trimmed by 0 bases and J by 1 base, leaving 7 bases between them. Per the germline V gene, CDR1 is SGHNT and CDR2 is YYREEE (reference sequence). CDR3 length: 14 residues. CDR3 coding DNA: TGTGCCAGCAGCTTGGCACAGGGGAACACTGAAGCTTTCTTT. This sequence encodes CASSLAQGNTEAFF.

The gene calls are TRBV6-5 and TRBJ2-1; D not resolved. With 0 bases removed from V and 7 bases from J, the gap between germline ends came to 1 base. The length of the CDR3 is 11 residues. CDR1 and CDR2 (germline): MNHEY, SVGAGI. CDR3 DNA: TGTGCCAGCAGTTACTCTAATGAGCAGTTCTTC. Translating gives CASSYSNEQFF.

The chain combines TRBV4-2 with TRBJ1-3, with 7 bases aligning to TRBD1. The junction had 8 bases not matched to a gene; V was cut back by 1 base and J by 2 bases. CDR3 size: 17 residues. Germline V lookup: CDR1 LGHNA, CDR2 YNFKEQ. In DNA, the CDR3 is TGTGCCAGCAGCCAAGTCTCACTTGACAGGGCTGGAAACACCATATATTTT. This gives the protein CASSQVSLDRAGNTIYF.

The V gene is TRBV19, the J gene TRBJ2-7; D is undetermined. Trimming removed 7 bases at V and 3 bases at J, with 13 bases between. Germline V gene sequence: CDR1 LNHDA, CDR2 SQIVND (reference sequence). The CDR3 totals 13 residues. CDR3 loop: CASKSDWGYEQYF. The DNA for the CDR3 is TGTGCCAGTAAAAGCGATTGGGGCTACGAGCAGTACTTC.

V usage is TRBV7-9 and J usage is TRBJ2-7, with TRBD2 matching 7 bases. The CDR3 covers 13 residues. V dropped 5 bases and J dropped 6; count of bases not matched to a gene: 7. Germline V gene data show CDR1 as SEHNR and CDR2 as FQNEAQ (reference sequence). The CDR3 region is CASSVGGGGEQYF. The CDR3 DNA sequence: TGTGCCAGCAGCGTTGGCGGGGGAGGCGAGCAGTACTTC.

J is TRBJ2-7 and V is TRBV9; 10 nucleotides line up with TRBD2. CDR1 SGDLS and CDR2 YYNGEE come from the germline V gene. The V and J ends lost 0 bases and 3 bases, in that order; junction bases with no gene match: 3. CDR3 length equals 15 residues. Here the CDR3 DNA reads TGTGCCAGCAGCGTAGGACTAGCGGGTGGCTACGAGCAGTACTTC. Translated, it gives CASSVGLAGGYEQYF.

For this clone: Within the sample, other DNA sequences also encode this same CDR3. The V gene is TRBV7-2, the J gene TRBJ2-7; 10 bases align to TRBD2. V shed 5 bases, J shed 4 bases, and the junction held 5 bases outside the gene matches. The CDR3 extends over 14 amino acids. The germline V gene encodes CDR1 SGHTA and CDR2 FQGNSA. CDR3 DNA: TGTGCCAGCAGCCCAAGCGGGAGGGAGTACGAGCAGTACTTC. Its protein product is CASSPSGREYEQYF.

The rearrangement uses TRBV2 and TRBJ1-5; D might be TRBD1 (5 bases). This CDR3 is 14 amino acids long. In germline, CDR1 is SNHLY, CDR2 FYNNEI. Between the trimmed V and J ends, which lost 6 bases and 7 bases, there was a span of 16 bases. DNA of the CDR3: TGTGCCAGCAGCCCACGGGGGGGAAACCAGCCCCAGCATTTT. This sequence encodes CASSPRGGNQPQHF.